This T cell receptor beta chain is from a study of shared clonotypes between healthy human individuals. General study results and limits: The generation probabilities recorded for non-shared clonotypes fell below those of clonotypes shared by all four donors. Naive CD4 clonotypes were shared across a few donors at about 5%.

Profiled with immunoSEQ multiplex PCR; TCRdb holds only in-frame clones, not every one. The table includes roughly 300,000 clones, around 87% detected once. None of the donors, who were healthy HIV-negative adults, had recently had acute infections or vaccinations. In regard to this clone: Its target is not known.

The TCR was taken from a man aged 18 to 35 in good health. The material sequenced was memory CD8+ T cells sorted from blood. The subset: CD45RO+ cells pooled with CCR7-negative TemRA cells.

In nucleotides, the CDR3 is TGCGCCAGCAGCTTGGGGACTAGCGGTTTCTCCTACGAGCAGTACTTC. The encoded protein is CASSLGTSGFSYEQYF. The V call is TRBV5-1, the J call TRBJ2-7; 10 bases are a match to TRBD2. J lost 0 bases, V lost 0 bases, and 3 bases had no gene match. The CDR3 extends over 16 amino acids. Per the germline V gene, CDR1 is SGHRS and CDR2 is YFSETQ. The whole variable domain, filled in from reference TRBV5-1 and TRBJ2-7, reads KAGVTQTPRYLIKTRGQQVTLSCSPISGHRSVSWYQQTPGQGLQFLFEYFSETQRNKGNFPGRFSGRQFSNSRSEMNVSTLELGDSALYLCASSLGTSGFSYEQYFGPGTRLTVT.